Below, one T cell receptor beta chain is given with its context. Its antigen remains unidentified. The data originate from a study of graft-versus-host responses after intestinal transplantation. About the study: Those transplanted obtained multivisceral, liver-intestinal, or isolated intestinal grafts. Study outcomes and limitations: Allografts carried high graft-versus-host to host-versus-graft clonal ratios in patients having graft-donor T cell macrochimerism.

Germline CDR1 is SGHKS and CDR2 is YYEKEE (reference sequence). The CDR3 loop spans 16 amino acids. With 4 bases removed from V and 3 bases from J, the gap between germline ends came to 19 bases. TCRdb's table, derived via immunoSEQ multiplex PCR, lists solely in-frame clones and lacks some. The sample contains over 90,000 clones, 93% of which appear only once. The chain joins TRBV5-5 to TRBJ1-2, with a tentative D call TRBD1 (6 bases). The specimen comprised unstimulated CD8+ T cells sorted from spleen or lymph node cells, sampled before intestinal transplant. The clonotype was recovered from a human donor who received an intestinal transplant. The CDR3 bases are TGTGCCAGCAGCCAGGACAGAGGGTCCCTTTACTATGGCTACACCTTC. This gives the protein CASSQDRGSLYYGYTF.